The T cell receptor (beta chain) under discussion was sequenced for a study of PD-1 blockade in classical Hodgkin lymphoma. Concerning this clone: Its antigen is unknown.

Each patient experienced a relapse that followed autologous stem cell transplantation, and brentuximab vedotin exposure varied. Study results and caveats: As was reported, newly diagnosed patients showed lower baseline TCR diversity than healthy donors did.

Data came from immunoSEQ multiplex PCR; TCRdb stores just in-frame clones and leaves some out. The sample shows 7,000 or so clones, roughly 79% of them seen only once. The sequence derives from a human donor with classical Hodgkin lymphoma. Sequenced here: peripheral blood mononuclear cells (PBMCs), sampled before the second cycle of nivolumab.

The CDR3, as DNA: TGTGCCAGCAGTTGGGGGACCGGGACTAGCGATGACGAGCAGTACTTC. Protein: CASSWGTGTSDDEQYF. The rearrangement joins TRBV28 to TRBJ2-7, with 10 bases matching TRBD2. Germline-derived CDR1 and CDR2 are MDHEN and SYDVKM. J lost 5 bases, V lost 4 bases, and 11 bases had no gene match. The CDR3 has 16 residues.